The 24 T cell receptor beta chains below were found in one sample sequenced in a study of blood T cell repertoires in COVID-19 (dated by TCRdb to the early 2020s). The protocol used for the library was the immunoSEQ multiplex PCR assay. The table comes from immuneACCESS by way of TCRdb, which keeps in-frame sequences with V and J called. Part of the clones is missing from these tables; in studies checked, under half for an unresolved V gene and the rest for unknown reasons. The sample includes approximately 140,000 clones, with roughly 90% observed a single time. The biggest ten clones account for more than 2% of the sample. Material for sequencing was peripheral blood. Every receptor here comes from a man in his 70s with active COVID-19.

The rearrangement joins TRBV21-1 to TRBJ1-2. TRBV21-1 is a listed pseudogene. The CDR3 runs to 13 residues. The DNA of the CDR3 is TGTGCCAGCAGCAAAGTGGGGGGCTATGGCTACACCTTC. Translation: CASSKVGGYGYTF.

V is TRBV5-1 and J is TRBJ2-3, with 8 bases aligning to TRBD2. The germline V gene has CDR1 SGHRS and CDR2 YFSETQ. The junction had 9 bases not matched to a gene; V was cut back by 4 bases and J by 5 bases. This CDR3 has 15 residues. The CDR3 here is CASSGTGTRGDTQYF. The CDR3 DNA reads TGCGCCAGCAGCGGCACCGGGACTAGAGGAGATACGCAGTATTTT.

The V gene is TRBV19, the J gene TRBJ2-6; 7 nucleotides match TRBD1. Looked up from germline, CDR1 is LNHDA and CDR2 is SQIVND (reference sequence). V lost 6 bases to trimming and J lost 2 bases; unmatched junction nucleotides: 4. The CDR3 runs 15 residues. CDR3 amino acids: CASSKDRAGANVLTF. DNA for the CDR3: TGTGCCAGTAGCAAAGACAGGGCTGGGGCCAACGTCCTGACTTTC.

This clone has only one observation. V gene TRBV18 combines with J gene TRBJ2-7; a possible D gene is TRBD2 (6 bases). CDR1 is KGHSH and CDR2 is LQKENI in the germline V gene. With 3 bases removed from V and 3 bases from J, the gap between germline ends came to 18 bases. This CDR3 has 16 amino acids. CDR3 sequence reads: CASSPLPSDQLYEQYF. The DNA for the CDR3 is TGTGCCAGCTCACCCCTTCCTAGCGATCAGCTCTACGAGCAGTACTTC.

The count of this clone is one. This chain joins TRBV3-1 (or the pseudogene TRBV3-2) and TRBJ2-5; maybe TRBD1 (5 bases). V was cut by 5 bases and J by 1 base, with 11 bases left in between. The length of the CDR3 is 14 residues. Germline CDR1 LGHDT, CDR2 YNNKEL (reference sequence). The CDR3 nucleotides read TGTGCCAGCAGCAACAGGAATGTCCAAGAGACCCAGTACTTC. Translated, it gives CASSNRNVQETQYF.

The CDR3 region has the DNA TGTGCCAGCAGCCAAGTTACAGTTCACCCAAAGGAGCAGTACTTC. Translation gives CASSQVTVHPKEQYF. V usage is TRBV3-1 (or the pseudogene TRBV3-2) and J usage is TRBJ2-7; D is uncertain. V was shortened by 1 base and J by 7 bases, with 17 bases between the two germline ends. Germline CDR1 reads LGHDT; CDR2 reads YNNKEL (reference sequence). This CDR3 comprises 15 residues.

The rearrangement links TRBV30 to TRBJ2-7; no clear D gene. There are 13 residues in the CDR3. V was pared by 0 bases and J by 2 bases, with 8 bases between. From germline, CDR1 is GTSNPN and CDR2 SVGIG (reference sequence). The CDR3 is CAWSVGLTYEQYF. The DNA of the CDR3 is TGTGCCTGGAGTGTCGGTCTAACCTACGAGCAGTACTTC.

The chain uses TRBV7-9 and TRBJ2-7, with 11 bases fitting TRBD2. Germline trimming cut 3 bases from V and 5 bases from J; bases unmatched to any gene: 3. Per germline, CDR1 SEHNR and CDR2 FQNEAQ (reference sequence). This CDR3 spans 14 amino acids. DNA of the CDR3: TGTGCCAGCAGCTTTAGCGGGAGGGCCCACGAGCAGTACTTC. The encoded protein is CASSFSGRAHEQYF.

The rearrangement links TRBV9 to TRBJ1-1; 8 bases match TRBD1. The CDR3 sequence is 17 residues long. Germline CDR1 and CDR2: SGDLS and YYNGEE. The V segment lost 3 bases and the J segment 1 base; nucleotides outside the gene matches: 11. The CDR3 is CASSADRGLTRNTEAFF. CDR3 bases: TGTGCCAGCAGCGCAGACAGGGGACTAACCAGGAACACTGAAGCTTTCTTT. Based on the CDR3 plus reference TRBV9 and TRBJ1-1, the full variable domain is DSGVTQTPKHLITATGQRVTLRCSPRSGDLSVYWYQQSLDQGLQFLIQYYNGEERAKGNILERFSAQQFPDLHSELNLSSLELGDSALYFCASSADRGLTRNTEAFFGQGTRLTVV.

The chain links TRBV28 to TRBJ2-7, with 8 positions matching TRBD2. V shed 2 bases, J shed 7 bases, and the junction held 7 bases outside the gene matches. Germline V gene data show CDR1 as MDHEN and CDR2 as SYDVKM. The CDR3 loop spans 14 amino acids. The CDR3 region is CASSLTGGPGEQYF. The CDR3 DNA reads TGTGCCAGCAGTTTAACGGGAGGGCCCGGGGAGCAGTACTTC.

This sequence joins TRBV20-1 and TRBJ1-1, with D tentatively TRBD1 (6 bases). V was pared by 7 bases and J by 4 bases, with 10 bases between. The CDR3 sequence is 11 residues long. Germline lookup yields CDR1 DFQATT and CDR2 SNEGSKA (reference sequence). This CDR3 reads CSERGSTEAFF. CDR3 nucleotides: TGCAGTGAGAGGGGGTCCACTGAAGCTTTCTTT.

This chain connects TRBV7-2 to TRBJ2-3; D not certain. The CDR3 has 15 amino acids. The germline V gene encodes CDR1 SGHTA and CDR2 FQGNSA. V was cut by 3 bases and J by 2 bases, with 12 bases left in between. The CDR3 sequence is CASSFRPGFTDTQYF. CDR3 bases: TGTGCCAGCAGCTTTAGGCCGGGTTTCACAGATACGCAGTATTTT.

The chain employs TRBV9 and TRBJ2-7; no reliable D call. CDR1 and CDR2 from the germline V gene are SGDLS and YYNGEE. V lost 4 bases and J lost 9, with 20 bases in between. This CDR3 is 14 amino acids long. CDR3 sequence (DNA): TGTGCCAGCAGCCCCGCCCCGGGTCCGACGATGCAGTACTTC. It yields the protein CASSPAPGPTMQYF.

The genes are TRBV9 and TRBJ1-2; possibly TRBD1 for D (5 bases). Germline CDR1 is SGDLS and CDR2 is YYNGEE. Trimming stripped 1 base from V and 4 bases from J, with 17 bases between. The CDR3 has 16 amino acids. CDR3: CASSVSDSFWGYGYTF. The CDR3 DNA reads TGTGCCAGCAGCGTATCAGACAGTTTTTGGGGCTATGGCTACACCTTC. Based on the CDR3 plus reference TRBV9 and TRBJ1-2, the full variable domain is DSGVTQTPKHLITATGQRVTLRCSPRSGDLSVYWYQQSLDQGLQFLIQYYNGEERAKGNILERFSAQQFPDLHSELNLSSLELGDSALYFCASSVSDSFWGYGYTFGSGTRLTVV.

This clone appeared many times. This CDR3 reads CASSSWTGGHYEQYF. The DNA of the CDR3 is TGTGCCAGCAGTTCCTGGACAGGGGGACACTACGAGCAGTACTTC. The chain links TRBV27 to TRBJ2-7, with TRBD1 identical over 10 bases. Trimming took 4 bases from V and 3 from J; bases not matched to a gene: 6. There are 15 residues in the CDR3. The germline V gene encodes CDR1 MNHEY and CDR2 SMNVEV (reference sequence).

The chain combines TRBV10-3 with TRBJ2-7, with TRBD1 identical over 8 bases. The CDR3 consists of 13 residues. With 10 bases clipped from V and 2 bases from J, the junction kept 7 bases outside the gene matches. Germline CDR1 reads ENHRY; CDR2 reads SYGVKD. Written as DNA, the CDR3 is TGTGCCACCGGGGACAGGATGACCTACGAGCAGTACTTC. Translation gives CATGDRMTYEQYF.

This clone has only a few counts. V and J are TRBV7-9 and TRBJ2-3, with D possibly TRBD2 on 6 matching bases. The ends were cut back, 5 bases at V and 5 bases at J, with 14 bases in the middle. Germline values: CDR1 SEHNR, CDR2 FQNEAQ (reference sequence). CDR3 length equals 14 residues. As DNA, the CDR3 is TGTGCCAGCAGCCCGGGACTCCTCCTAGATACGCAGTATTTT. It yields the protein CASSPGLLLDTQYF.

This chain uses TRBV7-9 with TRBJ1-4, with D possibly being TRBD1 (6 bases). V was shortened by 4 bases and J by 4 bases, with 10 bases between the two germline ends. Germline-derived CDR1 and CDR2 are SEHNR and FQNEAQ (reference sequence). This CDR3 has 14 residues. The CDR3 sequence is CASSYGQSNEKLFF. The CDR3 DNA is TGTGCCAGCAGCTACGGACAGAGTAATGAAAAACTGTTTTTT.

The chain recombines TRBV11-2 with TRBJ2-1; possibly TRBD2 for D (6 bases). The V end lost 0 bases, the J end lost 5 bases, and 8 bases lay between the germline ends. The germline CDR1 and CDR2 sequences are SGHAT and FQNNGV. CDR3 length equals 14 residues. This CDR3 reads CASSLDGGDNEQFF. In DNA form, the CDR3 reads TGTGCCAGCAGCTTAGATGGAGGGGACAATGAGCAGTTCTTC.

The CDR3 region has the DNA TGTGCCAGCAGCTTCACTTCGACTAGCGGGGCCAATGAGCAGTTCTTC. It codes for CASSFTSTSGANEQFF. The chain carries TRBV7-2 and TRBJ2-1; 11 bases agree with TRBD2. CDR3 length: 16 residues. Unmatched junction bases numbered 7, after V lost 3 bases and J lost 6 bases. The germline V gene encodes CDR1 SGHTA and CDR2 FQGNSA.

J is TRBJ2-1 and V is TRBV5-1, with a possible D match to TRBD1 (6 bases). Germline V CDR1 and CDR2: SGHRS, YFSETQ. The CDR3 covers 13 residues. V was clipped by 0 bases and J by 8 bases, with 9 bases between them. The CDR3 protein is CASSLDRADEQFF. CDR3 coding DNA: TGCGCCAGCAGCTTGGACAGGGCTGATGAGCAGTTCTTC.

For the CDR3, the DNA is TGCGCCAGCAGCCGACAGGGAGCGGGAGGTTGGCAAGAGACCCAGTACTTC. Amino acids: CASSRQGAGGWQETQYF. This chain connects TRBV5-1 to TRBJ2-5; TRBD2 matches at 9 bases. The CDR3 is 17 residues long. Looked up from germline, CDR1 is SGHRS and CDR2 is YFSETQ. The ends lost 4 bases at V and 2 bases at J; junction bases unmatched: 12. Looking up the rest from reference TRBV5-1 and TRBJ2-5 gives the full variable domain: KAGVTQTPRYLIKTRGQQVTLSCSPISGHRSVSWYQQTPGQGLQFLFEYFSETQRNKGNFPGRFSGRQFSNSRSEMNVSTLELGDSALYLCASSRQGAGGWQETQYFGPGTRLLVL.

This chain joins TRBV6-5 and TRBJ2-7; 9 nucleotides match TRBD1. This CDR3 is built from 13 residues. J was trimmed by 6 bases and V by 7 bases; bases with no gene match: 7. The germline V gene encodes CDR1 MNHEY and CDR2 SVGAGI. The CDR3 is CASTWTGVSEQYF. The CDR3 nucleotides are TGTGCCAGCACCTGGACAGGGGTGAGCGAGCAGTACTTC.

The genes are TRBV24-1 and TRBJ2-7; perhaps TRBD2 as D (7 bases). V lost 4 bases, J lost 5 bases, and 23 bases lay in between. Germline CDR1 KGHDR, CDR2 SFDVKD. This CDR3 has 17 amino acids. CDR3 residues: CATSDPRTGAGVDEQYF. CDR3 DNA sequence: TGTGCCACCAGTGACCCACGGACGGGGGCGGGGGTCGACGAGCAGTACTTC.